The entry that follows covers one T cell receptor beta chain sequence. Its antigen is not identified. This entry is derived from a study of shared clonotypes between healthy human individuals. Study summary: Donors were a couple of women and three men aged 18 to 49.

Points from the study as a whole: The expectation was that sequencing depth would affect clonotype sharing among donors. Larger estimated richness was generally seen in naive subsets than in memory subsets.

An even split of each subset's genomic DNA across several immunoSEQ plates was performed. The method was immunoSEQ multiplex PCR; TCRdb's version includes in-frame clones alone and lacks a portion of them. The data show hundreds of thousands of clones, about 96% seen once. Per germline, CDR1 MNHEY and CDR2 SMNVEV (reference sequence). The length of the CDR3 is 15 residues. Trimming removed 2 bases from V and 2 bases from J, with 13 bases in between. CD45RO-negative CD8 cells positively selected for CCR7 made up the naive population, which excluded terminally differentiated effector memory CD45RA+ cells.

The TCR originated in a young woman in good health. The V and J genes are TRBV27 and TRBJ2-7; D remains unclear. The sequencing sample was made of naive CD8+ T cells sorted from blood. The CDR3 bases are TGTGCCAGCAGTTTAAAGTCAGTACCTGCCTACGAGCAGTACTTC. This codes for CASSLKSVPAYEQYF.